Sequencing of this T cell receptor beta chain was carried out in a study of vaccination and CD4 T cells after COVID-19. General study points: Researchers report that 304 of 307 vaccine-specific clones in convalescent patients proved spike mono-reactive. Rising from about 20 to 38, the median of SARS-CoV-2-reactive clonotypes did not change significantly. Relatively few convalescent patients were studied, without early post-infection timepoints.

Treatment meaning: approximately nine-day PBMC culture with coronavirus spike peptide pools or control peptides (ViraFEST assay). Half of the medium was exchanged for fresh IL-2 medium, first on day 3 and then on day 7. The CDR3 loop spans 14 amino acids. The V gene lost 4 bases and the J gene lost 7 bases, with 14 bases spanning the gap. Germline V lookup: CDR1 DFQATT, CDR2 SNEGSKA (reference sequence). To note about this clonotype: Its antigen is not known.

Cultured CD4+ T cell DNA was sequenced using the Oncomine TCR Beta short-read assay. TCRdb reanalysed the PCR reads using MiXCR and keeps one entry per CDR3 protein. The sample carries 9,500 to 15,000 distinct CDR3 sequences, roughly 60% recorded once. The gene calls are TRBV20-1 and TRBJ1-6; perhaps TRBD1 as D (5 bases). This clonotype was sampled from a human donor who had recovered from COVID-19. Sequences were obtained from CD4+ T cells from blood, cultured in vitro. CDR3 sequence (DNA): TGCAGTGCTAATGGGGGGATAGAGAATTCACCCCTCCACTTT. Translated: CSANGGIENSPLHF.